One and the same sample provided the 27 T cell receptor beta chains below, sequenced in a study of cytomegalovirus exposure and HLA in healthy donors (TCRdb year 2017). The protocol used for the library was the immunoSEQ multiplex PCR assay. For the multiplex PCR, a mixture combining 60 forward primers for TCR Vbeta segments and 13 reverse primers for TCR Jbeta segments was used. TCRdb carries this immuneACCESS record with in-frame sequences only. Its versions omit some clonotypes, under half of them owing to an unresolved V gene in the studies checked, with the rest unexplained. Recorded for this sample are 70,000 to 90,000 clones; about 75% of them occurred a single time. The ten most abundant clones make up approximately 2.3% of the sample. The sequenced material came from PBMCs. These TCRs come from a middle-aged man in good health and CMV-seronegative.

The CDR3 reads CASSDRRGTQYF. Here the CDR3 DNA reads TGTGCCAGTAGTGACCGAAGAGGTACGCAGTATTTT. V is TRBV19 and J is TRBJ2-3, with D unclear. V lost 5 bases, J lost 8 bases, and 11 bases lay in between. Germline CDR1 reads LNHDA; CDR2 reads SQIVND (reference sequence). The CDR3 runs 12 residues.

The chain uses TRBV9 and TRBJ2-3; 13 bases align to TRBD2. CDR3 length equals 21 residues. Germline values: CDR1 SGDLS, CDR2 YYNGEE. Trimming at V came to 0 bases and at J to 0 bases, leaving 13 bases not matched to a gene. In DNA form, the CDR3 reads TGTGCCAGCAGCGTAGATCCGGGACTAGCGGGGAACCTACCTAGCACAGATACGCAGTATTTT. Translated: CASSVDPGLAGNLPSTDTQYF.

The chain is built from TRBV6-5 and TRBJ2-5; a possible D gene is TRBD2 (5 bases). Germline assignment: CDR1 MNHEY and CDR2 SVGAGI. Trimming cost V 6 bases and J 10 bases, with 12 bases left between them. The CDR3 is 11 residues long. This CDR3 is CASRQLGVQYF. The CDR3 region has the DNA TGTGCCAGCAGGCAACTGGGAGTCCAGTACTTC.

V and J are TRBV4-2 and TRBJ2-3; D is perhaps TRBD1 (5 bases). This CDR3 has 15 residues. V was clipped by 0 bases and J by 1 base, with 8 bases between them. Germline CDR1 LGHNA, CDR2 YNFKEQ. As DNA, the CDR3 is TGTGCCAGCAGCCAAGACCACAGGCGCACAGATACGCAGTATTTT. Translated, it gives CASSQDHRRTDTQYF.

The CDR3 is CASSLLGTGGPGYTF. The DNA of the CDR3 is TGTGCCAGCAGCCTACTGGGGACAGGGGGGCCAGGCTACACCTTC. The chain uses TRBV5-6 and TRBJ1-2, with 11 bases aligning to TRBD1. CDR1 SGHDT and CDR2 YYEEEE come from the germline V gene. V lost 4 bases to trimming and J lost 8 bases; unmatched junction nucleotides: 10. This CDR3 is 15 amino acids long.

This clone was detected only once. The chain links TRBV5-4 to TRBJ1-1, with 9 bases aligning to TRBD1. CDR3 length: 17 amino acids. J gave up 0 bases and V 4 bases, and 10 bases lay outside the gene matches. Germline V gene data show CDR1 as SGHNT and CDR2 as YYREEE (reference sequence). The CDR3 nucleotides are TGTGCCAGCAGCCCGGAGGGGACAGGGACCGTGAACACTGAAGCTTTCTTT. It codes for CASSPEGTGTVNTEAFF.

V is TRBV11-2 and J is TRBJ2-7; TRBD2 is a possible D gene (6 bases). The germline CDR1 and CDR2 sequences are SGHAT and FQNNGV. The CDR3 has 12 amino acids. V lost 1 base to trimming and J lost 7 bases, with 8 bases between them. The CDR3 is CASSLVAGEQYF. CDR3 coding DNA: TGTGCCAGCAGCTTAGTTGCGGGGGAGCAGTACTTC.

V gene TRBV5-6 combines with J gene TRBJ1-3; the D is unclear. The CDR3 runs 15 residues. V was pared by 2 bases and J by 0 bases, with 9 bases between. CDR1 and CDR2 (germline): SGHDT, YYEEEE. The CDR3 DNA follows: TGTGCCAGCAGCTTATCGAAACTCTCTGGAAACACCATATATTTT. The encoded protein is CASSLSKLSGNTIYF.

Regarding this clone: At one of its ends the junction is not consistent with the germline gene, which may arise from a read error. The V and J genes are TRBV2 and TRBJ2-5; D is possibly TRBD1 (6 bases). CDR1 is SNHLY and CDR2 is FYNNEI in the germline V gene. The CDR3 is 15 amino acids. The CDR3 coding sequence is TGTGCCAGCAGTGAACCGGGACAATTCCAAGAGAACCAGTACTTC. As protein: CASSEPGQFQENQYF.

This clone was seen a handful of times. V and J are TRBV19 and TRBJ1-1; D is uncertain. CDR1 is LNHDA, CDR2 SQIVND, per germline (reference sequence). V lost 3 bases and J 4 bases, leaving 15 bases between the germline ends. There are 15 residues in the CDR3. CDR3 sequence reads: CASSMAAPRGTEAFF. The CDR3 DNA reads TGTGCCAGTAGTATGGCAGCCCCTCGGGGCACTGAAGCTTTCTTT.

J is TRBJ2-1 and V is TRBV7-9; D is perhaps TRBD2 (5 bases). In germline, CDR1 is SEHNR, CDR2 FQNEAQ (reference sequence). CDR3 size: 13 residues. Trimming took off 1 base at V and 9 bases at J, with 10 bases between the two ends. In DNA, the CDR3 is TGTGCCAGCAGCTTAGGTAACGAGGGTGAGCAGTTCTTC. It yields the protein CASSLGNEGEQFF.

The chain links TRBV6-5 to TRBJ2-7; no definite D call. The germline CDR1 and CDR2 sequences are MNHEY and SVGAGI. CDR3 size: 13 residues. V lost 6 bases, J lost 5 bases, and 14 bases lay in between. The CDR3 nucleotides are TGTGCCAGCAGCTTTCAGTCCCTGCACGAGCAGTACTTC. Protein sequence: CASSFQSLHEQYF.

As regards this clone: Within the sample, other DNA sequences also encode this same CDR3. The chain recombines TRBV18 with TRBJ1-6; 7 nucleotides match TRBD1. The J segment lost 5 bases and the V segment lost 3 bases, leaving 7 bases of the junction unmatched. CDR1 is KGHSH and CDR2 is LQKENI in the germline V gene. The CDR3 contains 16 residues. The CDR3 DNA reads TGTGCCAGCTCACCCCGACAGGGACGAGATAATTCACCCCTCCACTTT. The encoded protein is CASSPRQGRDNSPLHF.

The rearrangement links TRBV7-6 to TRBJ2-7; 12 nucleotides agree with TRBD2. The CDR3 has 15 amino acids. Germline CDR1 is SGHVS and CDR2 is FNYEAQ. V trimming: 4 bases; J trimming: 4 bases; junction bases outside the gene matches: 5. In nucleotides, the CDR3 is TGTGCCAGCAGCTCGACTAGCGGGGGCGGGTACGAGCAGTACTTC. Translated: CASSSTSGGGYEQYF.

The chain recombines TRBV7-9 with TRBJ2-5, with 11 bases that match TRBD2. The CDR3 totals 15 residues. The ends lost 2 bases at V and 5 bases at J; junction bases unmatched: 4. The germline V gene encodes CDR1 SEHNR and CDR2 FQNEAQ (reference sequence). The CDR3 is CASSLLAGGRETQYF. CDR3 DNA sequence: TGTGCCAGCAGCTTACTAGCGGGGGGCCGGGAGACCCAGTACTTC. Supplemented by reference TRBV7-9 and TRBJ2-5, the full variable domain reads DTGVSQNPRHKITKRGQNVTFRCDPISEHNRLYWYRQTLGQGPEFLTYFQNEAQLEKSRLLSDRFSAERPKGSFSTLEIQRTEQGDSAMYLCASSLLAGGRETQYFGPGTRLLVL.

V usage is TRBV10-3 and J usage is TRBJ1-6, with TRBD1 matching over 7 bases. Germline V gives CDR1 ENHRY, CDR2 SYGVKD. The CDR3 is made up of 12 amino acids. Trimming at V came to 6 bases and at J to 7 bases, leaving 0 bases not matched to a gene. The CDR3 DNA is TGTGCCATCAGGGACAGGAATTCACCCCTCCACTTT. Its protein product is CAIRDRNSPLHF.

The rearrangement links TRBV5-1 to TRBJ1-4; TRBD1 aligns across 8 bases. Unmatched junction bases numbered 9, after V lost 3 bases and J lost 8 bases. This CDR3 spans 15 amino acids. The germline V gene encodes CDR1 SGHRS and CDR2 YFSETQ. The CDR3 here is CASSSGQGLNEKLFF. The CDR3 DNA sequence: TGCGCCAGCAGCTCCGGACAGGGACTTAACGAAAAACTGTTTTTT.

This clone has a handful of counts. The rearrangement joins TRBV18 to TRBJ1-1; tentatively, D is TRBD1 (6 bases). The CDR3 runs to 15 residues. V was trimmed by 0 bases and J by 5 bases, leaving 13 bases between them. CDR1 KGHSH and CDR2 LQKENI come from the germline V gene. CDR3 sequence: CASSPPWGRGTEAFF. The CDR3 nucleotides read TGTGCCAGCTCACCACCGTGGGGGCGCGGTACTGAAGCTTTCTTT.

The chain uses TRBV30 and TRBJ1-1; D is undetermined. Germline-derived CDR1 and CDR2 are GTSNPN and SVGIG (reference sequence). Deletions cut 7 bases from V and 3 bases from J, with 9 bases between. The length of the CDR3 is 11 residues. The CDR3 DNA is TGTGCCTTAGTTGTATACACTGAAGCTTTCTTT. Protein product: CALVVYTEAFF.

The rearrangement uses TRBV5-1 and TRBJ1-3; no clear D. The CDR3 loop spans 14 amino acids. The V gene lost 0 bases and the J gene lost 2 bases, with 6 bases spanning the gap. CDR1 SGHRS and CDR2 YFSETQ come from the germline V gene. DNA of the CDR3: TGCGCCAGCAGCTTGGACACAGCTGGAAACACCATATATTTT. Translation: CASSLDTAGNTIYF.

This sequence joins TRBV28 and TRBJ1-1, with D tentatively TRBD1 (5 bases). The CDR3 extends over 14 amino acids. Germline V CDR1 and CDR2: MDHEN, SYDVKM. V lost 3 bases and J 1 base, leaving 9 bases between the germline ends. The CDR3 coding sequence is TGTGCCAGCAGTTTTGTGGGGGGGAACACTGAAGCTTTCTTT. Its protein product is CASSFVGGNTEAFF.

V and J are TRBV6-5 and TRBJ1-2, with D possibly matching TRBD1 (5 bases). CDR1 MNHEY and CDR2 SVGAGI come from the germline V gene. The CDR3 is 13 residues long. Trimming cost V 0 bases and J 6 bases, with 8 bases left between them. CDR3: CASSYSRGNGYTF. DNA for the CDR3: TGTGCCAGCAGTTACTCGCGGGGGAATGGCTACACCTTC.

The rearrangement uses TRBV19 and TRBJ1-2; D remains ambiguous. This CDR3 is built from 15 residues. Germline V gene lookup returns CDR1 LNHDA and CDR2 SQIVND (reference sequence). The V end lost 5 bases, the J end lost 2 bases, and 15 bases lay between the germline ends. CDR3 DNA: TGTGCCAGTAGTCCCCCGGGTCGGAGGAACTATGGCTACACCTTC. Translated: CASSPPGRRNYGYTF.

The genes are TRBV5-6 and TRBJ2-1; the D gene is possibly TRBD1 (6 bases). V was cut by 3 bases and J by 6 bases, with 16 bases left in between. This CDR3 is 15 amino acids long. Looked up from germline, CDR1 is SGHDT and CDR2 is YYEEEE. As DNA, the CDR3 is TGTGCCAGCAGCTCCATGGGGGCCGGGTTCAATGAGCAGTTCTTC. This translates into CASSSMGAGFNEQFF.

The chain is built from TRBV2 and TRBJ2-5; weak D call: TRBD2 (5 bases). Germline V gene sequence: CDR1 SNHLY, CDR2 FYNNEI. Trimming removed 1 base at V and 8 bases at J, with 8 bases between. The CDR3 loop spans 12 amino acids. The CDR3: CASSEEGGTQYF. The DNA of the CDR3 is TGTGCCAGCAGTGAAGAAGGAGGTACCCAGTACTTC.

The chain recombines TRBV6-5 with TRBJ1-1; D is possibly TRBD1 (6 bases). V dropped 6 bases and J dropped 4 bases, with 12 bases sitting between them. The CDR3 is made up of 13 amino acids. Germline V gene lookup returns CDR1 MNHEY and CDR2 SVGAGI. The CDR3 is CASRHQGFTEAFF. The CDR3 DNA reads TGTGCCAGCAGGCACCAGGGGTTCACTGAAGCTTTCTTT.

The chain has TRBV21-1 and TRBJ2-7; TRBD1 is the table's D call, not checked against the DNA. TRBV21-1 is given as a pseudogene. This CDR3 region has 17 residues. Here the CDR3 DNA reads TGTGCCAGCAGCAACAACACAGGGCTGGGTATGTCCTACGAGCAGTACTTC. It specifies CASSNNTGLGMSYEQYF.